This T cell receptor (beta chain) was obtained from a study of blood T cell repertoires in COVID-19. TCRdb's copy holds only in-frame clones and misses some; the assay was immunoSEQ multiplex PCR. The sample has roughly 260,000 clones, approximately 83% seen once. The germline CDR1 and CDR2 sequences are SGHRS and YFSETQ. Trimming removed 7 bases from V and 0 bases from J; junction bases left unmatched: 14. CDR3 length: 17 residues. The rearrangement links TRBV5-1 to TRBJ1-2; 8 nucleotides agree with TRBD1. Sequenced material: PBMCs or T cells enriched from blood (not recorded which). This receptor was taken from a woman in her thirties or forties who had been exposed to COVID-19. Here the CDR3 DNA reads TGCGCCAGCTACGACATTGTTGGGACAGGAACTAACTATGGCTACACCTTC. Translated: CASYDIVGTGTNYGYTF.